This entry features one T cell receptor beta chain sequence. What it binds is unknown. The data stem from a study of cytomegalovirus exposure and HLA in healthy donors. Study outcomes and limitations: Later analysis identified several of the most significant clusters that appeared linked to common viral pathogens.

In the PCR, 60 Vbeta and 13 Jbeta primers were used. Libraries were prepared by immunoSEQ multiplex PCR; TCRdb keeps only in-frame clonotypes and omits some of them. The sample has 120,000 or so clones, about 80% seen once; the top ten hold more than 3%. Germline CDR1 is PRHDT and CDR2 is FYEKMQ (reference sequence). Trimming at V came to 3 bases and at J to 6 bases, leaving 11 bases not matched to a gene. The CDR3 is made up of 16 amino acids. The receptor was isolated from a male donor in good health and CMV-seronegative. Specimen: PBMCs. The chain has TRBV13 and TRBJ2-1, with TRBD2 identical over 7 bases. The CDR3 DNA sequence: TGTGCCAGCAGCTTCCTCTCACGGGAGGTTCGCAATGAGCAGTTCTTC. Its protein product is CASSFLSREVRNEQFF.